The 21 T cell receptor beta chains reported below all come from one sample, sequenced in a study of cytomegalovirus exposure and HLA in healthy donors. A multiplex PCR was run with 60 Vbeta primers and 13 Jbeta primers. This table comes from immunoSEQ multiplex PCR, and its TCRdb copy is limited to in-frame clones, with some not included. The sample contains about 200,000 clones, 70% to 80% of which appear only once. The sequenced material came from PBMCs. These receptors were obtained from a man between 40 and 49 years old in good health and CMV-seronegative.

This clone was picked up one time. This chain joins TRBV9 and TRBJ2-2; no definite D call. Germline CDR1 and CDR2: SGDLS and YYNGEE. V lost 0 bases, J lost 0 bases, and 6 bases lay in between. The CDR3 contains 15 residues. The CDR3 loop is CASSVAITNTGELFF. CDR3 DNA sequence: TGTGCCAGCAGCGTAGCTATCACGAACACCGGGGAGCTGTTTTTT.

This chain connects TRBV4-1 to TRBJ1-3; D uncertain. Deletions cut 1 base from V and 0 bases from J, with 10 bases between. CDR3 length: 16 residues. The germline gives CDR1 MGHRA, CDR2 YSYEKL. As DNA, the CDR3 is TGCGCCAGCAGCCAAGTACAGTCAAACTCTGGAAACACCATATATTTT. Translated: CASSQVQSNSGNTIYF.

This chain links TRBV11-1 with TRBJ1-2; 8 bases align to TRBD1. With 1 base clipped from V and 5 bases from J, the junction kept 0 bases outside the gene matches. This CDR3 has 13 amino acids. Germline V CDR1 and CDR2: SGHAT, FQDESV (reference sequence). DNA for the CDR3: TGTGCCAGCAGCTTAGGACAGGGGTATGGCTACACCTTC. As protein: CASSLGQGYGYTF.

On this clone itself: This specimen includes other DNA sequences encoding the same CDR3. V gene TRBV5-1 combines with J gene TRBJ1-1; perhaps TRBD1 as D (5 bases). The V gene's germline CDR1 is SGHRS and CDR2 YFSETQ. This CDR3 is 16 amino acids long. Trimming removed 1 base from V and 5 bases from J, with 18 bases in between. CDR3 sequence: CASSLPKDAGGTEAFF. CDR3 nucleotides: TGCGCCAGCAGCTTGCCAAAGGACGCCGGGGGTACTGAAGCTTTCTTT.

The chain carries TRBV28 and TRBJ1-4; no reliable D call. The CDR3 is 15 residues long. V gave up 1 base and J gave up 7 bases, with 13 bases separating them. The germline V gene has CDR1 MDHEN and CDR2 SYDVKM. For the CDR3, the DNA is TGTGCCAGCAGTTTATTAAGAGGGTCGGGTGAAAAACTGTTTTTT. Translated: CASSLLRGSGEKLFF.

The chain has TRBV4-2 and TRBJ2-2; 9 bases agree with TRBD2. CDR3 size: 17 residues. V lost 4 bases to trimming and J lost 1 base; unmatched junction nucleotides: 7. CDR1 is LGHNA and CDR2 is YNFKEQ in the germline V gene. The CDR3 DNA is TGTGCCAGCAGCCTAGAAGTACTAGCGGGGAACACCGGGGAGCTGTTTTTT. Protein: CASSLEVLAGNTGELFF.

This rearrangement joins TRBV9 to TRBJ1-3; 7 bases are a match to TRBD1. Germline lookup yields CDR1 SGDLS and CDR2 YYNGEE. V shed 1 base, J shed 7 bases, and the junction held 20 bases outside the gene matches. The CDR3 spans 19 residues. The CDR3 region is CASSVKRGQGIGERNTIYF. In DNA, the CDR3 is TGTGCCAGCAGCGTAAAGAGGGGGCAGGGGATCGGTGAAAGGAACACCATATATTTT.

V usage is TRBV10-3 and J usage is TRBJ2-5; 16 nucleotides match TRBD2. V dropped 3 bases and J dropped 5; count of bases not matched to a gene: 3. The germline CDR1 and CDR2 sequences are ENHRY and SYGVKD. The CDR3 contains 16 residues. CDR3 region: CAISDQGLAGGETQYF. CDR3 in DNA: TGTGCCATCAGTGACCAGGGACTAGCGGGGGGGGAGACCCAGTACTTC.

V and J are TRBV5-6 and TRBJ1-5; D is ambiguous. The CDR3 sequence is 13 residues long. Between the trimmed V and J ends, which lost 4 bases and 3 bases, there was a span of 8 bases. The V gene's germline CDR1 is SGHDT and CDR2 YYEEEE. The CDR3 is CASSPGLNQPQHF. As DNA, the CDR3 is TGTGCCAGCAGCCCTGGACTCAATCAGCCCCAGCATTTT. The variable domain in full, completed from reference TRBV5-6 and TRBJ1-5, reads DAGVTQSPTHLIKTRGQQVTLRCSPKSGHDTVSWYQQALGQGPQFIFQYYEEEERQRGNFPDRFSGHQFPNYSSELNVNALLLGDSALYLCASSPGLNQPQHFGDGTRLSIL.

The J gene is TRBJ1-1, the V gene TRBV28, with 8 bases matching TRBD1. V shed 6 bases and J 5 bases; nucleotides not matched to a gene: 11. Germline V gives CDR1 MDHEN, CDR2 SYDVKM. This CDR3 comprises 15 residues. CDR3 nucleotides: TGTGCCAGCAGGCGGCTGGACAGGGAGGGAACTGAAGCTTTCTTT. Its translation is CASRRLDREGTEAFF. The variable domain in full, completed from reference TRBV28 and TRBJ1-1, reads DVKVTQSSRYLVKRTGEKVFLECVQDMDHENMFWYRQDPGLGLRLIYFSYDVKMKEKGDIPEGYSVSREKKERFSLILESASTNQTSMYLCASRRLDREGTEAFFGQGTRLTVV.

Notes on this clone: This CDR3 is also generated by other DNA sequences in the sample. CDR3 in amino acids: CASSLSSYNEQFF. The CDR3 DNA is TGTGCCAGCAGCCTAAGCTCCTACAATGAGCAGTTCTTC. The rearrangement uses TRBV7-6 and TRBJ2-1; D gene unclear. V lost 5 bases and J lost 0, with 5 bases in between. The CDR3 contains 13 residues. Germline V gives CDR1 SGHVS, CDR2 FNYEAQ.

This sequence joins TRBV7-9 and TRBJ2-7; D not certain. This CDR3 comprises 12 residues. V was cut by 5 bases and J by 2 bases, with 7 bases left in between. Germline V gene lookup returns CDR1 SEHNR and CDR2 FQNEAQ (reference sequence). The CDR3 protein is CASSTPPYEQYF. In DNA form, the CDR3 reads TGTGCCAGCAGCACTCCCCCCTACGAGCAGTACTTC.

This clone turned up a few times. The chain combines TRBV30 with TRBJ2-6; 10 bases fit TRBD1. Germline loops: CDR1 GTSNPN, CDR2 SVGIG (reference sequence). Trimming at V came to 5 bases and at J to 0 bases, leaving 7 bases not matched to a gene. CDR3 length equals 17 residues. CDR3 region: CAWARGQGFSGANVLTF. The CDR3 region has the DNA TGTGCCTGGGCACGGGGACAGGGGTTCTCTGGGGCCAACGTCCTGACTTTC. The variable domain in full, with the rest retrieved from reference TRBV30 and TRBJ2-6, is SQTIHQWPATLVQPVGSPLSLECTVEGTSNPNLYWYRQAAGRGLQLLFYSVGIGQISSEVPQNLSASRPQDRQFILSSKKLLLSDSGFYLCAWARGQGFSGANVLTFGAGSRLTVL.

J is TRBJ2-7 and V is TRBV7-6; 9 bases align to TRBD2. Germline loops: CDR1 SGHVS, CDR2 FNYEAQ. The CDR3 is made up of 15 amino acids. The trim removed 5 bases at V and 1 base at J, leaving 6 bases unmatched. The CDR3: CASSQTSGNSYEQYF. The CDR3, as DNA: TGTGCCAGCAGCCAGACTAGCGGCAATTCCTACGAGCAGTACTTC.

The rearrangement joins TRBV30 to TRBJ2-3; 9 nucleotides line up with TRBD1. The CDR3 runs to 15 residues. J was trimmed by 1 base and V by 0 bases; bases with no gene match: 2. Germline CDR1 and CDR2: GTSNPN and SVGIG (reference sequence). CDR3 sequence reads: CAWSVRQGGTDTQYF. CDR3 bases: TGTGCCTGGAGTGTAAGACAGGGGGGCACAGATACGCAGTATTTT.

The rearrangement uses TRBV6-5 and TRBJ1-2; 8 positions match TRBD1. Losses at the gene ends were 6 bases for V and 8 bases for J; bases not matched to a gene: 14. CDR1 and CDR2 (germline): MNHEY, SVGAGI. The CDR3 contains 15 residues. The CDR3: CASSFSLQGAEGYTF. DNA of the CDR3: TGTGCCAGCAGCTTTTCCCTCCAGGGGGCCGAGGGCTACACCTTC.

The chain is built from TRBV9 and TRBJ1-3; weak D call: TRBD1 (6 bases). The CDR3 is 18 amino acids. Germline V gene sequence: CDR1 SGDLS, CDR2 YYNGEE. The V end was cut by 0 bases, the J end by 2 bases, with 18 bases between. Written as DNA, the CDR3 is TGTGCCAGCAGCGTAGGGGTGGCCGACAGGTCCGCTGGAAACACCATATATTTT. This encodes CASSVGVADRSAGNTIYF.

The CDR3 DNA reads TGTGCCAGCAGTGAACATTCGAACACTGAAGCTTTCTTT. It encodes CASSEHSNTEAFF. J is TRBJ1-1 and V is TRBV2; D is ambiguous. The CDR3 spans 13 residues. Trimming removed 2 bases from V and 1 base from J, with 5 bases in between. Per germline, CDR1 SNHLY and CDR2 FYNNEI. Full variable domain (missing parts from reference TRBV2 and TRBJ1-1): EPEVTQTPSHQVTQMGQEVILRCVPISNHLYFYWYRQILGQKVEFLVSFYNNEISEKSEIFDDQFSVERPDGSNFTLKIRSTKLEDSAMYFCASSEHSNTEAFFGQGTRLTVV.

The V gene is TRBV2, the J gene TRBJ1-3; D is uncertain. The V end was cut by 7 bases, the J end by 4 bases, with 5 bases between. Germline V CDR1 and CDR2: SNHLY, FYNNEI. This CDR3 spans 11 amino acids. The CDR3 spells CASTQGNTIYF. In DNA, the CDR3 is TGTGCCAGCACACAAGGAAACACCATATATTTT.

The rearrangement uses TRBV7-6 and TRBJ1-1; D possibly corresponds to TRBD1 (5 bases). This CDR3 contains 14 residues. Deletions cut 5 bases from V and 0 bases from J, with 10 bases between. Germline V gives CDR1 SGHVS, CDR2 FNYEAQ. CDR3 protein: CASSLDKLNTEAFF. CDR3 in DNA: TGTGCCAGCAGCCTGGACAAACTGAACACTGAAGCTTTCTTT.

The chain combines TRBV7-8 with TRBJ2-1; no definite D call. CDR1 and CDR2 from the germline V gene are SGHVS and FQNEAQ. The V end was cut by 1 base, the J end by 0 bases, with 13 bases between. The CDR3 runs to 17 residues. The DNA of the CDR3 is TGTGCCAGCAGCTTAGGGGTTAGCCGAAGCTCCTACAATGAGCAGTTCTTC. Its protein product is CASSLGVSRSSYNEQFF.